This record covers a single T cell receptor (beta chain). Sequence at one end of the junction differs from germline and may be a read error. Method: immunoSEQ multiplex PCR; TCRdb's copy keeps in-frame clones and lacks some. The sample has 50,000 or so clones, around 86% seen once. The CDR3 has 14 residues. The germline gives CDR1 SGHAT, CDR2 FQNNGV. The data originate from a study of blood T cell repertoires in COVID-19. The chain combines TRBV11-2 with TRBJ2-2, with D unclear. The sequenced material came from peripheral blood. The source is an elderly woman with acute or convalescent COVID-19. The CDR3 reads CASSESPGTAELFF. In nucleotides, the CDR3 is TGTGCCAGCAGCGAATCACCTGGCACCGCGGAGCTGTTTTTT.